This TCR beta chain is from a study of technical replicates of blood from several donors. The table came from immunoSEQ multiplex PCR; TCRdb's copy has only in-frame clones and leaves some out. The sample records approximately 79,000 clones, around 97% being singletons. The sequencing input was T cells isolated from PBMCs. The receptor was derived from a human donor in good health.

Here the CDR3 reads CASSLGAASNQPQHF. In DNA, the CDR3 is TGCGCCAGCAGCTTAGGGGCAGCTAGCAATCAGCCCCAGCATTTT. V and J are TRBV5-1 and TRBJ1-5; tentatively, D is TRBD1 (5 bases). Germline loops: CDR1 SGHRS, CDR2 YFSETQ. The CDR3 totals 15 residues. V lost 2 bases to trimming and J lost 0 bases, with 9 bases between them.